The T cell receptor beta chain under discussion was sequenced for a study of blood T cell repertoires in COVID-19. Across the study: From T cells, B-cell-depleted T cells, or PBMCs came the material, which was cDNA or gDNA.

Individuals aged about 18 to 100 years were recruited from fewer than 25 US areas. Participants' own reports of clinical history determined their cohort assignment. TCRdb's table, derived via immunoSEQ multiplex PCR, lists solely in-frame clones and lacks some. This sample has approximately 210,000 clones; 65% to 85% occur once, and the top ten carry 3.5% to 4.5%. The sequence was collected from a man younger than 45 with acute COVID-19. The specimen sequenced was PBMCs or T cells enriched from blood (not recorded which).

The CDR3 here is CASSILDSLSSYNSPLHF. Here the CDR3 DNA reads TGTGCCAGTAGTATTTTGGACAGTCTGAGCTCCTATAATTCACCCCTCCACTTT. V is TRBV19 and J is TRBJ1-6; D is perhaps TRBD1 (6 bases). Trimming cost V 3 bases and J 0 bases, with 15 bases left between them. The CDR3 has 18 amino acids. CDR1 LNHDA and CDR2 SQIVND come from the germline V gene (reference sequence). Together with reference TRBV19 and TRBJ1-6, the CDR3 gives the full variable domain: DGGITQSPKYLFRKEGQNVTLSCEQNLNHDAMYWYRQDPGQGLRLIYYSQIVNDFQKGDIAEGYSVSREKKESFPLTVTSAQKNPTAFYLCASSILDSLSSYNSPLHFGNGTRLTVT.